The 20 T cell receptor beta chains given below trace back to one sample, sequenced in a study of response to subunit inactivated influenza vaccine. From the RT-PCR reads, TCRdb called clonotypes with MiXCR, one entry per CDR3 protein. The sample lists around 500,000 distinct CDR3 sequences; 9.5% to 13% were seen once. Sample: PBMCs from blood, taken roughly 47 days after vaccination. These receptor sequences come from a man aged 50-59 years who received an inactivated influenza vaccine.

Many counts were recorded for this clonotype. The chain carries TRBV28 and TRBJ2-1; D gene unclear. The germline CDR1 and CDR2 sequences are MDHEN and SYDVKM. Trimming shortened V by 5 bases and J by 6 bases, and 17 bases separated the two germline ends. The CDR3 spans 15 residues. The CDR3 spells CASSPHGRSANEQFF. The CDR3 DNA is TGTGCCAGCAGTCCTCATGGCAGGTCCGCCAATGAGCAGTTCTTC.

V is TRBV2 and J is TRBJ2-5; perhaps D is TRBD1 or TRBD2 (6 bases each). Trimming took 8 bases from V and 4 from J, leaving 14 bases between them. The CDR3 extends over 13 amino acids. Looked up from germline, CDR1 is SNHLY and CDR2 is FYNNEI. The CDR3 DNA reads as TGTGCCAGCGGGCAAGGAGGGGGAGAGACCCAGTACTTC. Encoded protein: CASGQGGGETQYF.

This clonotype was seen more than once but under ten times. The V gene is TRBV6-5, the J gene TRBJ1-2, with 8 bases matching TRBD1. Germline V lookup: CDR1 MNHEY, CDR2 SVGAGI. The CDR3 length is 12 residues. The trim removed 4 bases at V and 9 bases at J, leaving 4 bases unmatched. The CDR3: CASSWTGSSYTF. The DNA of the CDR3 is TGTGCCAGCAGTTGGACAGGGTCGAGCTACACCTTC.

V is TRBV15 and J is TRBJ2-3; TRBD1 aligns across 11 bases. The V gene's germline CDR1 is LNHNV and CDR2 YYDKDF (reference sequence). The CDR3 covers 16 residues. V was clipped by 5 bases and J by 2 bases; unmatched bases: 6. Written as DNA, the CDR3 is TGTGCCACCAGCTGGGGACAGGGGGGTTCCACAGATACGCAGTATTTT. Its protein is CATSWGQGGSTDTQYF.

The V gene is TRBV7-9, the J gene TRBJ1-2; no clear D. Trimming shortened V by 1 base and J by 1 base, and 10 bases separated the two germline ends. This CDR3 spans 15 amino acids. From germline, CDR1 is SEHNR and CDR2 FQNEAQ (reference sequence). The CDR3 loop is CASSLEYPINYGYTF. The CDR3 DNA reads TGTGCCAGCAGCTTAGAATACCCGATTAACTATGGCTACACCTTC.

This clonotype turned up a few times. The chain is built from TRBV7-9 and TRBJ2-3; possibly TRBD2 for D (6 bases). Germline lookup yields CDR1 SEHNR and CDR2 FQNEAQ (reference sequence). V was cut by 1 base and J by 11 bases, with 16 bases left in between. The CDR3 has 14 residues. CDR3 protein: CASSLDGAFGRQYF. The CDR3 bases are TGTGCCAGCAGCTTAGATGGGGCCTTCGGGAGGCAGTATTTT.

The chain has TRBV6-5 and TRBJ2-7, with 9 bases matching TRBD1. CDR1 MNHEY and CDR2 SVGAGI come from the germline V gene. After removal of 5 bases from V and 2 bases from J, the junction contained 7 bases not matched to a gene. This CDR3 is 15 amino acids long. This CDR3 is CASSHPGTGTYEQYF. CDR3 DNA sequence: TGTGCCAGCAGTCACCCCGGGACAGGGACCTACGAGCAGTACTTC.

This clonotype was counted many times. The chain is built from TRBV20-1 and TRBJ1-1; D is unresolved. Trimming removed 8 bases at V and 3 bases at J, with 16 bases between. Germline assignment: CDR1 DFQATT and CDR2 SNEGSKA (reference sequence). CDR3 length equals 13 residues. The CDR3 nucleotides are TGCAGTCAGGTACAAGGGCAGCACACTGAAGCTTTCTTT. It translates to CSQVQGQHTEAFF.

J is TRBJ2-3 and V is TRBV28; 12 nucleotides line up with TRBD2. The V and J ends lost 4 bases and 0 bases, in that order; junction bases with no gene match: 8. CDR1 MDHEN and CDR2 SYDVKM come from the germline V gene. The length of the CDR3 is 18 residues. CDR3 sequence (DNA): TGTGCCAGCAGTTCGACTAGCGGGGGACCCGCCAGCACAGATACGCAGTATTTT. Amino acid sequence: CASSSTSGGPASTDTQYF. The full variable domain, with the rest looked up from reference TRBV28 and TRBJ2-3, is DVKVTQSSRYLVKRTGEKVFLECVQDMDHENMFWYRQDPGLGLRLIYFSYDVKMKEKGDIPEGYSVSREKKERFSLILESASTNQTSMYLCASSSTSGGPASTDTQYFGPGTRLTVL.

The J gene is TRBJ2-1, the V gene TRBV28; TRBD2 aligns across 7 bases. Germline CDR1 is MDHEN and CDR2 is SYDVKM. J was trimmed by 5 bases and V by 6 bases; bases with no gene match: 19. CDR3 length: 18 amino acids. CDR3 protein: CASRIDALAANVDNEQFF. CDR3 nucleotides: TGTGCCAGCAGAATAGACGCGCTAGCGGCAAATGTGGACAATGAGCAGTTCTTC. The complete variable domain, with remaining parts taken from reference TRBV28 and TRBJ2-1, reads DVKVTQSSRYLVKRTGEKVFLECVQDMDHENMFWYRQDPGLGLRLIYFSYDVKMKEKGDIPEGYSVSREKKERFSLILESASTNQTSMYLCASRIDALAANVDNEQFFGPGTRLTVL.

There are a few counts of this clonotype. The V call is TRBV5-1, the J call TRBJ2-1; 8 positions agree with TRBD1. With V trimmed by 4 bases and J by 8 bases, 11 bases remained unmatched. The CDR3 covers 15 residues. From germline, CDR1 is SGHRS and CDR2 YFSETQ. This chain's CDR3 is CASSERTGLIYEQFF. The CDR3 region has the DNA TGCGCCAGCAGCGAACGGACAGGGTTAATCTATGAGCAGTTCTTC. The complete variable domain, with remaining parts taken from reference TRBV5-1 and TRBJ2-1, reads KAGVTQTPRYLIKTRGQQVTLSCSPISGHRSVSWYQQTPGQGLQFLFEYFSETQRNKGNFPGRFSGRQFSNSRSEMNVSTLELGDSALYLCASSERTGLIYEQFFGPGTRLTVL.

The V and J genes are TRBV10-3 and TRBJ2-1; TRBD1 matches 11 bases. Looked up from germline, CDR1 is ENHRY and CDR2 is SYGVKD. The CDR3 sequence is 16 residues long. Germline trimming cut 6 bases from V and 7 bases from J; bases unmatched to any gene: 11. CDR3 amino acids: CAIRETGTGGANEQFF. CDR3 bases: TGTGCCATCAGAGAAACCGGGACAGGGGGGGCAAATGAGCAGTTCTTC.

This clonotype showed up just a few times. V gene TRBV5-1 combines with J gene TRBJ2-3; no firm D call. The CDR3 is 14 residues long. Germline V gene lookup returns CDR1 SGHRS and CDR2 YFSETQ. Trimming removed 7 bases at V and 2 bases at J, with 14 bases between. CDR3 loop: CASDLGSATDTQYF. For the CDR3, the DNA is TGCGCCAGCGATCTTGGCTCGGCCACAGATACGCAGTATTTT. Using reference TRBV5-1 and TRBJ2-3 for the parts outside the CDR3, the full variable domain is KAGVTQTPRYLIKTRGQQVTLSCSPISGHRSVSWYQQTPGQGLQFLFEYFSETQRNKGNFPGRFSGRQFSNSRSEMNVSTLELGDSALYLCASDLGSATDTQYFGPGTRLTVL.

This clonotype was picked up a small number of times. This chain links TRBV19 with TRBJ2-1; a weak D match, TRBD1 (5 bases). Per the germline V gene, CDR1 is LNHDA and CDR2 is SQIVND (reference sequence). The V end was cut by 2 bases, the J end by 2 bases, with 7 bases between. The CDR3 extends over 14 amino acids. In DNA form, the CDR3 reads TGTGCCAGTAGTATACAGGGAACCTACAATGAGCAGTTCTTC. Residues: CASSIQGTYNEQFF.

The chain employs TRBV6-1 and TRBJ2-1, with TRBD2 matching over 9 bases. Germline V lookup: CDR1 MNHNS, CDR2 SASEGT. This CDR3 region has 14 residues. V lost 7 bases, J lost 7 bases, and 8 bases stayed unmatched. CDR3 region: CASTGGRAANEQFF. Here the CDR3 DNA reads TGTGCCAGCACAGGCGGGAGGGCCGCAAATGAGCAGTTCTTC.

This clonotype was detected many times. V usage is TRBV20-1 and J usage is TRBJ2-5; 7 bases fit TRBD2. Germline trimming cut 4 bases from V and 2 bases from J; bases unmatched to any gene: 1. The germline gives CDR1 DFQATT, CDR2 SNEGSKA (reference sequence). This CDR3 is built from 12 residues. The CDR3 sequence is CSANSGQETQYF. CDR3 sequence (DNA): TGCAGTGCTAATAGCGGGCAAGAGACCCAGTACTTC.

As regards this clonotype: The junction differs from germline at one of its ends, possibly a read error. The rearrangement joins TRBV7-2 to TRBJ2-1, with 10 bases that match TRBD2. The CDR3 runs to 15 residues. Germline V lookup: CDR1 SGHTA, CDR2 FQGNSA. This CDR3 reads CASSLAAGGNNEQFF. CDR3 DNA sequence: TGTGCCAGCAGCCTAGCAGCGGGAGGGAACAATGAGCAGTTCTTC.

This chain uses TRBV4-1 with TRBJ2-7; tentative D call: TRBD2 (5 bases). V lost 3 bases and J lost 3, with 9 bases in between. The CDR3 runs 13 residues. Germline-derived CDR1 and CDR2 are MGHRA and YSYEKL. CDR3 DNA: TGCGCCAGCAGCCACTGGGAGAACTACGAGCAGTACTTC. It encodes CASSHWENYEQYF.

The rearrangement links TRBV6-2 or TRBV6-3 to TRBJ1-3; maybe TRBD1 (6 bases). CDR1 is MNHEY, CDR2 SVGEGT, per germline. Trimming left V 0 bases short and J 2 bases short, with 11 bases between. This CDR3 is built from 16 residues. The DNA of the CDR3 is TGTGCCAGCAGTTACTCGAAGGGACAAACTGGAAACACCATATATTTT. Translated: CASSYSKGQTGNTIYF.

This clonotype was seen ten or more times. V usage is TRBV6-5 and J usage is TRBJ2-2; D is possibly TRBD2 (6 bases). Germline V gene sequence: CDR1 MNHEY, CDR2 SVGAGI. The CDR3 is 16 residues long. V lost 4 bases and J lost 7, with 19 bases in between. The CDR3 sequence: CASSWATSPAGGELFF. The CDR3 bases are TGTGCCAGCAGTTGGGCAACCTCCCCAGCGGGCGGGGAGCTGTTTTTT.